This T cell receptor (beta chain) emerged from a study of T-cell reconstitution after alpha-beta-depleted transplantation in children. V was pared by 3 bases and J by 4 bases, with 10 bases of the junction left unmatched. The V gene's germline CDR1 is SGDLS and CDR2 YYNGEE. CDR3 length equals 16 residues. This clonotype was seen repeatedly, ten times or more. Unique molecular identifiers were incorporated when the TCRbeta library was constructed. TCRdb re-derived calls from the PCR reads in MiXCR, one entry per CDR3 protein. Among about 230,000 distinct CDR3 sequences listed, about 11% were seen once.

This receptor was obtained from a human donor who donated a stem cell graft to a child with acute lymphoblastic leukemia. The chain recombines TRBV9 with TRBJ2-7; 10 nucleotides agree with TRBD2. Here the sequenced sample was PBMCs from the stem cell graft donor, taken from the stem cell graft. DNA for the CDR3: TGTGCCAGCAGCGGGACTAGCGGTGTACCTCTATACGAGCAGTACTTC. Translation: CASSGTSGVPLYEQYF. Based on the CDR3 plus reference TRBV9 and TRBJ2-7, the full variable domain is DSGVTQTPKHLITATGQRVTLRCSPRSGDLSVYWYQQSLDQGLQFLIQYYNGEERAKGNILERFSAQQFPDLHSELNLSSLELGDSALYFCASSGTSGVPLYEQYFGPGTRLTVT.